These 10 T cell receptor beta chains share one sample of origin, sequenced in a study of T cells after yellow fever vaccination. One entry per CDR3 protein results from TCRdb running MiXCR on the 5' RACE reads. The sample records approximately 300,000 distinct CDR3 sequences, around 7.3% being singletons. The sample consisted of PBMCs, taken approximately 40 days after the first yellow fever vaccination. The receptor set was obtained from a man between 18 and 35 years old who received the YFV17D yellow fever vaccine.

The chain carries TRBV20-1 and TRBJ2-7; 7 bases line up with TRBD1. In germline, CDR1 is DFQATT, CDR2 SNEGSKA (reference sequence). The trim removed 2 bases at V and 2 bases at J, leaving 6 bases unmatched. CDR3 length: 14 residues. The CDR3 sequence is CSARPQGIPYEQYF. CDR3 DNA sequence: TGCAGTGCTAGACCACAGGGGATACCCTACGAGCAGTACTTC.

This clonotype was seen a handful of times. The chain uses TRBV10-3 and TRBJ1-6; the D is unclear. Trimming stripped 3 bases from V and 12 bases from J, with 18 bases between. The CDR3 contains 15 residues. Germline assignment: CDR1 ENHRY and CDR2 SYGVKD. The CDR3 nucleotides are TGTGCCATCAGTGAATCGGGAAACGGAGGATTACCCCTCCACTTT. Translated, it gives CAISESGNGGLPLHF.

The chain carries TRBV28 and TRBJ2-7; TRBD2 agrees at 14 bases. Germline V lookup: CDR1 MDHEN, CDR2 SYDVKM. The length of the CDR3 is 17 residues. V shed 5 bases, J shed 0 bases, and the junction held 6 bases outside the gene matches. CDR3 region: CASSSGTSGGFSYEQYV. The CDR3 region has the DNA TGTGCCAGCAGTAGTGGGACTAGCGGGGGCTTCTCCTACGAGCAGTACGTC.

This clonotype has at least ten counts. The chain combines TRBV5-1 with TRBJ1-1; possibly TRBD1 for D (6 bases). CDR3 size: 14 residues. Germline assignment: CDR1 SGHRS and CDR2 YFSETQ. Trimming pared 10 bases from V and 1 base from J, leaving 17 bases between. The CDR3 reads CASRAGATNTEAFF. CDR3 DNA sequence: TGCGCCTCCAGGGCAGGGGCAACGAACACTGAAGCTTTCTTT. The full variable domain, with the rest looked up from reference TRBV5-1 and TRBJ1-1, is KAGVTQTPRYLIKTRGQQVTLSCSPISGHRSVSWYQQTPGQGLQFLFEYFSETQRNKGNFPGRFSGRQFSNSRSEMNVSTLELGDSALYLCASRAGATNTEAFFGQGTRLTVV.

This clonotype was recorded a few times. The chain carries TRBV18 and TRBJ1-3, with D tentatively TRBD1 (5 bases). The CDR3 consists of 15 residues. V gave up 1 base and J gave up 1 base, with 8 bases separating them. CDR1 and CDR2 (germline): KGHSH, LQKENI. The CDR3 sequence is CASSPRQPSGNTIYF. For the CDR3, the DNA is TGTGCCAGCTCACCACGACAGCCGTCTGGAAACACCATATATTTT.

This clonotype was seen more than once but under ten times. The genes are TRBV9 and TRBJ1-2; D not resolved. CDR1 is SGDLS and CDR2 is YYNGEE in the germline V gene. This CDR3 has 13 residues. Trimming cost V 6 bases and J 0 bases, with 9 bases left between them. The CDR3 bases are TGTGCCAGCACCCAGCCGCCTAACTATGGCTACACCTTC. It translates to CASTQPPNYGYTF.

The chain employs TRBV3-1 and TRBJ1-4; D is possibly TRBD1 (5 bases). The germline CDR1 and CDR2 sequences are LGHDT and YNNKEL (reference sequence). V dropped 3 bases and J dropped 10 bases, with 12 bases sitting between them. The CDR3 loop spans 13 amino acids. The CDR3 reads CASSHRDQGKLFF. The CDR3 coding sequence is TGTGCCAGCAGCCACAGGGACCAAGGAAAACTGTTTTTT.

This clonotype was seen more than once but under ten times. V usage is TRBV15 and J usage is TRBJ1-4, with 7 bases aligning to TRBD1. Germline lookup yields CDR1 LNHNV and CDR2 YYDKDF (reference sequence). The CDR3 runs 18 residues. V lost 5 bases and J lost 3; bases outside the gene matches: 15. As DNA, the CDR3 is TGTGCCACCAGCTGGTCCCGGGACAGTGGGGGGCCTAATGAAAAACTGTTTTTT. It translates to CATSWSRDSGGPNEKLFF.

This clonotype was observed a few times. The V call is TRBV4-3, the J call TRBJ1-3, with 7 bases identical to TRBD1. Germline lookup yields CDR1 LGHNA and CDR2 YSLEER. The V and J ends lost 1 base and 0 bases, in that order; junction bases with no gene match: 9. This CDR3 has 18 amino acids. The CDR3 DNA follows: TGCGCCAGCAGCCAAGCCCTCCCGGGACAGACCTCTGGAAACACCATATATTTT. Its protein product is CASSQALPGQTSGNTIYF.

This clonotype occurred a few times. The rearrangement uses TRBV21-1 and TRBJ1-3; TRBD1 is the table's D call and was not checked against the DNA. TRBV21-1 is a pseudogene. CDR3 length equals 16 residues. The CDR3 loop reads CASSDLGQGRQNTIYF. Written as DNA, the CDR3 is TGTGCCAGCAGCGACCTGGGACAGGGGCGACAAAACACCATATATTTT.